One and the same sample provided the 2 T cell receptor beta chains below, sequenced in a study of identical twins. TCRdb processed the 5' RACE reads anew with MiXCR; each CDR3 protein has one entry. The table shows 650,000 to 750,000 distinct CDR3 sequences, with around 20% occurring only once. The same sample was also used in a study of T cells expressing NK-cell markers.

Sequencing was carried out using PBMCs. The receptor set was obtained from a woman aged 18-29 years in good health.

This chain links TRBV10-3 with TRBJ2-7; no definite D call. This CDR3 comprises 12 residues. Germline CDR1 reads ENHRY; CDR2 reads SYGVKD. Trimming pared 6 bases from V and 3 bases from J, leaving 9 bases between. The CDR3 loop reads CAIRDEGYEQYF. In DNA, the CDR3 is TGTGCCATCAGAGATGAAGGCTACGAGCAGTACTTC.

This clonotype was detected many times. The chain combines TRBV12-3 or TRBV12-4 with TRBJ2-1; 11 bases map to TRBD2. The V gene end was trimmed by 1 base and the J gene end by 8 bases; junction bases not matched to a gene: 4. The CDR3 length is 15 residues. DNA of the CDR3: TGTGCCAGCAGTTTAGGGCTAGCGGGAGGCGATGAGCAGTTCTTC. This translates into CASSLGLAGGDEQFF.